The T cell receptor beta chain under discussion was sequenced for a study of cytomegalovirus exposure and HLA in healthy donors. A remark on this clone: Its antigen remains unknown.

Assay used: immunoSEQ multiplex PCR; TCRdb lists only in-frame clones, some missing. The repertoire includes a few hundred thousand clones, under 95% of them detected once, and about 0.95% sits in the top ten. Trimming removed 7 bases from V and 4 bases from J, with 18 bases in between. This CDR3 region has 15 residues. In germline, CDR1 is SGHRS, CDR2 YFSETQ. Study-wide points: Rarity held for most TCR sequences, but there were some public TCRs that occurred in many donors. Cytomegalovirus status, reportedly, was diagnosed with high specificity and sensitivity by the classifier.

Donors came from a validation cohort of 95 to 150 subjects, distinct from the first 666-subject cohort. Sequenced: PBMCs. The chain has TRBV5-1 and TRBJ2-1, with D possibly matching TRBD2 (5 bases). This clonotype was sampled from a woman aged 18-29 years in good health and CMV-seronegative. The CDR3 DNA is TGCGCCAGCCGCCGCGGCAGCGGCCTATACAATGAGCAGTTCTTC. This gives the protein CASRRGSGLYNEQFF.